The TCR beta chain under discussion was sequenced for a study of blood T cell repertoires in COVID-19. Study-level background: Acute and convalescent COVID-19 samples came from the United States, Italy and Spain. Sample material is recorded as cDNA or gDNA derived from T cells, B-cell-depleted T cells, or PBMCs.

Looked up from germline, CDR1 is SGHNT and CDR2 is YYREEE (reference sequence). V dropped 0 bases and J dropped 4 bases, with 11 bases sitting between them. The CDR3 has 15 amino acids. Using immunoSEQ multiplex PCR, the repertoire was profiled, and TCRdb retains in-frame clones only, with some absent. The sample contains approximately 97,000 clones, approximately 86% of which appear only once. The V and J genes are TRBV5-4 and TRBJ1-3, with a tentative D call TRBD1 (6 bases). This TCR derives from a woman over 75 with acute or convalescent COVID-19. Sequencing was done on a sample of peripheral blood. The chain's CDR3 is CASSLETGPGNTIYF. CDR3 nucleotides: TGTGCCAGCAGCTTGGAAACAGGGCCAGGAAACACCATATATTTT.